In its sample, the clone carrying this T cell receptor beta chain was seen a few times. Its specificity is not known. Random hexamers primed reverse transcription of roughly 0.5 to 1 ug RNA. Across 54 Vbeta and 13 Jbeta, TCR beta CDR3 was amplified with immunoSEQ multiplex PCR. MiXCR, run by TCRdb on the immunoSEQ multiplex PCR reads, gives a single entry per CDR3 protein. The sample has 170,000 or so distinct CDR3 sequences, roughly 94% seen once; the top ten hold around 0.095%. The data were taken from a study of CD8 T cells in Susac syndrome. Findings and limits, study-wide: Repertoires of Susac syndrome CD4+ T cells lacked clonal expansion.

TEMRA cells were enriched by FACS, while CD8+ and CD4+ T cells were obtained through a negative isolation that was performed magnetically. Material: CD4+ T cells from PBMCs. This receptor was taken from a human donor with Susac syndrome.

CDR3 loop: CASSPSGGMQETQYF. DNA of the CDR3: TGTGCCAGCAGTCCTAGCGGGGGGATGCAAGAGACCCAGTACTTC. The rearrangement links TRBV6-1 to TRBJ2-5; 11 nucleotides line up with TRBD2. The CDR3 totals 15 residues. The germline V gene encodes CDR1 MNHNS and CDR2 SASEGT. The V segment lost 5 bases and the J segment 2 bases; nucleotides outside the gene matches: 4.